Included here is one T cell receptor beta chain sequence, with context. Within its sample, this clone is medium-sized (0.01 to 0.1%). Its antigen is still unknown. No qualities accompany the bases; no much larger clone lies one base away. TCRbeta CDR3 regions were amplified from genomic DNA using the immunoSEQ Assay, a bias-controlled multiplex PCR. As for the authors' bioinformatics: Within the assay, amplification of reference gene primers was used to estimate how many nucleated cells each sample contained. To quantify the absolute abundance of each unique TCRbeta CDR3 rearrangement, sequence reads were collapsed and filtered. For each sample, productive Simpson clonality was calculated as the square root of Simpson's diversity index over productive rearrangements. Held by TCRdb, this immuneACCESS table contains in-frame sequences only and omits some clones. Under half of the omission traces to an unresolved V gene where checked; the cause of the rest is unknown. V, J and clone size reflect that table, while D and trimming were determined from the DNA. Within this sample are about 14,000 clones, with roughly 73% of them counted one time only. The ten largest clones represent less than 25% of the sample.

This sample was included in a study of blood T cell repertoires in COVID-19 (dated by TCRdb to about 2020). Study-level background: The collaborator samples originated in the United States, Italy and Spain and spanned the acute and convalescent phases of COVID-19. The material from the prospective study consisted of cDNA or gDNA derived from T cells, B-cell-depleted T cells, or PBMCs. Subjects who had been exposed to COVID-19, were actively infected with it, or had recovered from it provided the deeply sampled blood TCRbeta repertoires that made up the dataset. The repertoires were released in a freely available public database meant as a resource for research on the immune response to SARS-CoV-2. Samples were obtained from the ongoing ImmuneRACE study (first 160 participants) and from some 1,300 subjects provided by 6 global collaborators. A de-identified subject ID, COVID-19 status, age in years and sex were almost always included in the sample metadata. HLA class I and class II types, where available, came from metadata supplied by the sample provider rather than from assay-based typing. Study-wide conclusions, independent of this receptor: How much clinical and demographic metadata was included differed by source and by participant, and the metadata was provided uncurated.

The CDR3 spans 16 residues, from the cysteine through the phenylalanine. The entry retains the CDR3 DNA only, 48 bases that are in frame from base 1. Taken from the germline V gene, the CDR1 and CDR2 loops are SGHNT and YENEEA. V trim: 5 bases; J trim: 3 bases; unmatched bases: 9. The collaborating institutions used their own protocols to collect whole blood in K2EDTA tubes. Collaborator samples were shipped for TCRbeta analysis as frozen whole blood, isolated PBMCs, or DNA extracted from either sample type. Material for sequencing was peripheral blood. The receptor's source is a boy between 2 and 15 years old with active or convalescent COVID-19. The chain uses TRBV11-3 and TRBJ2-1; TRBD1 fits 8 bases in the junction. The sequenced DNA is TGTGCCAGCAGCACGTTACAGGGGGAAGACTACAATGAGCAGTTCTTC. It specifies CASSTLQGEDYNEQFF.